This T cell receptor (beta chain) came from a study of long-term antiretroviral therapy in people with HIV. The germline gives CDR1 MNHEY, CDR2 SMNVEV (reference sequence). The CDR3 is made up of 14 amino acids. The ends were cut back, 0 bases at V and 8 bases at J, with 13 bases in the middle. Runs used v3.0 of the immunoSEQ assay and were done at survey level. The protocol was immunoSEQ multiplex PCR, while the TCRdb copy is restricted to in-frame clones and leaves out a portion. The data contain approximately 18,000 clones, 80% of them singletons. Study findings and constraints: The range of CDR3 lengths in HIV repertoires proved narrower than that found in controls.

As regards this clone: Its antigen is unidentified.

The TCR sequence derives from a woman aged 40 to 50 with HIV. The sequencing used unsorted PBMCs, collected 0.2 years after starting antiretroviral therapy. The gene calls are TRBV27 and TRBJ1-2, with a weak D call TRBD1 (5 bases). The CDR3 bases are TGTGCCAGCAGTTTATCGTCAGGGCGAGGAGGCTACACCTTC. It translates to CASSLSSGRGGYTF.